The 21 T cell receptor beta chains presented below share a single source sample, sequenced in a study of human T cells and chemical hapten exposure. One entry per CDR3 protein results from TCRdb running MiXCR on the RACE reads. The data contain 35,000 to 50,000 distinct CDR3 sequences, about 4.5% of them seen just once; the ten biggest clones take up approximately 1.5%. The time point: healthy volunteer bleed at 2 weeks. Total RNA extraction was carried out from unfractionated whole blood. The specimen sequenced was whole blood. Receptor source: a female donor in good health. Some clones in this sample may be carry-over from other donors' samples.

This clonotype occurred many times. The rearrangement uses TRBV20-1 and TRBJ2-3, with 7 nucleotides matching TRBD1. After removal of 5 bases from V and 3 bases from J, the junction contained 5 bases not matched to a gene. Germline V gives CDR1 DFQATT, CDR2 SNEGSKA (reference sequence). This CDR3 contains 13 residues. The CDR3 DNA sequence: TGCAGTGCTCACAGGGGCGAGACAGATACGCAGTATTTT. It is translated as CSAHRGETDTQYF.

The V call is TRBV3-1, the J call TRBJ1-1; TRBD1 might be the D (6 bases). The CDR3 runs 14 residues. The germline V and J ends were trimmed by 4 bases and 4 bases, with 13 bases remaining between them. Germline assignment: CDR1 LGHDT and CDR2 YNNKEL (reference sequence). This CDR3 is CASSLYRAGTEAFF. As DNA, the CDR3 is TGTGCCAGCAGCCTCTACAGGGCGGGCACTGAAGCTTTCTTT.

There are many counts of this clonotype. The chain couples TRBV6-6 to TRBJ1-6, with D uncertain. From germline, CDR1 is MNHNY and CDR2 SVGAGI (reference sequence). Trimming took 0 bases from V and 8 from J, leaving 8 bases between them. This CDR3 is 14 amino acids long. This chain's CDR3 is CASSYSEGDSPLHF. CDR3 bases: TGTGCCAGCAGTTACTCGGAAGGCGATTCACCCCTCCACTTT.

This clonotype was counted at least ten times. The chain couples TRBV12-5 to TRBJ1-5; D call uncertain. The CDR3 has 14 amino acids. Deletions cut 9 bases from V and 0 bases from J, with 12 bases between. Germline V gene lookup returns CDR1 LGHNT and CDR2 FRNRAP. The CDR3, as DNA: TGTGCTAGAGAAACGGGAGATAGCAATCAGCCCCAGCATTTT. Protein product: CARETGDSNQPQHF.

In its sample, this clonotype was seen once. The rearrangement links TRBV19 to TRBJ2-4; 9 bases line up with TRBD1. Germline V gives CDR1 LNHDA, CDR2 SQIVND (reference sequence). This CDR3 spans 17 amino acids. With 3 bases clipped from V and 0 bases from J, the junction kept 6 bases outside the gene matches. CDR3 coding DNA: TGTGCCAGTAGTATCCGACAGGGGGGAATAGCCAAAAACATTCAGTACTTC. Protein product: CASSIRQGGIAKNIQYF.

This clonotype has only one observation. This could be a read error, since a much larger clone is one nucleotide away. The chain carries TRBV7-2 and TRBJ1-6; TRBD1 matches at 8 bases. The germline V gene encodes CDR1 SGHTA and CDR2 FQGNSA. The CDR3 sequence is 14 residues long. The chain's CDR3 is CASSSTGVDSPLNF. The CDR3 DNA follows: TGTGCCAGCAGCTCGACAGGGGTAGATTCACCCCTCAACTTT.

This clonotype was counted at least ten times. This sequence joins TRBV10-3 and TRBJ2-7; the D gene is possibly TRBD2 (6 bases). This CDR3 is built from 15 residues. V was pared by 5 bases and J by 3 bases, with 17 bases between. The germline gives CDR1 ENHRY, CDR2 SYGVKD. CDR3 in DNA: TGTGCCATCAGTAGCGGGCAGGGAGGTGACTACGAGCAGTACTTC. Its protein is CAISSGQGGDYEQYF.

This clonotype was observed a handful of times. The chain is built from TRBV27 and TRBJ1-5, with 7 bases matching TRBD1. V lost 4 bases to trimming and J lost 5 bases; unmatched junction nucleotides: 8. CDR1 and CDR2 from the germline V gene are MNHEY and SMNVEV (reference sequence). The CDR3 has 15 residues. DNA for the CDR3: TGTGCCAGCAGTTCCATCCCGGGACAGTATCAGCCCCAGCATTTT. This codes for CASSSIPGQYQPQHF.

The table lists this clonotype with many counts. CDR3 sequence reads: CASSYSGGRGSPLHF. The CDR3 DNA reads TGTGCCAGCAGTTACTCGGGGGGGAGGGGTTCACCCCTCCACTTT. The V call is TRBV6-5, the J call TRBJ1-6; the D gene is possibly TRBD1 (5 bases). The ends were cut back, 0 bases at V and 9 bases at J, with 12 bases in the middle. Germline CDR1 reads MNHEY; CDR2 reads SVGAGI. The CDR3 sequence is 15 residues long.

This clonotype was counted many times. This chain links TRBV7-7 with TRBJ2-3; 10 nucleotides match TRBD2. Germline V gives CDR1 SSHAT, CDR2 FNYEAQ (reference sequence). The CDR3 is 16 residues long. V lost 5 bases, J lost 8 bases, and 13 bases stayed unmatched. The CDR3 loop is CASSLGLAGAQGTQYF. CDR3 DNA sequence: TGTGCCAGCAGCCTTGGGCTAGCGGGGGCTCAGGGTACGCAGTATTTT.

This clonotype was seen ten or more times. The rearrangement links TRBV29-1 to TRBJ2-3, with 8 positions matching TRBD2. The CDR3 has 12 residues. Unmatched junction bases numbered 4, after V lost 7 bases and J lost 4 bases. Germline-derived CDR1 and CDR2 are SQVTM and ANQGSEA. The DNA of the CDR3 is TGCAGCGCCGGGGGGGGTCCAGATACGCAGTATTTT. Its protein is CSAGGGPDTQYF.

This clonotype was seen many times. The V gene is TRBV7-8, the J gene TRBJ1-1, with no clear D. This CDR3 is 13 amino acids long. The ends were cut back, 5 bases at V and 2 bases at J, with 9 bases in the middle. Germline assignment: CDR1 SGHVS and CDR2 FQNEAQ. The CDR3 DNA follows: TGTGCCAGCAGCCCGCTCTTAAACACTGAAGCTTTCTTT. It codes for CASSPLLNTEAFF. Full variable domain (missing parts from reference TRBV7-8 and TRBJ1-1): GAGVSQSPRYKVAKRGQDVALRCDPISGHVSLFWYQQALGQGPEFLTYFQNEAQLDKSGLPSDRFFAERPEGSVSTLKIQRTQQEDSAVYLCASSPLLNTEAFFGQGTRLTVV.

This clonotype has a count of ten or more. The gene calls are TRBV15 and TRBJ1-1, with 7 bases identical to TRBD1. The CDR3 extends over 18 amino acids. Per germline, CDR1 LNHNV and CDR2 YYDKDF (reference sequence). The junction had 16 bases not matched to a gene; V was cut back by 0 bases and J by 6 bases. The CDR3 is CATSRDRGGHFPDPEAFF. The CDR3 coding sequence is TGTGCCACCAGCAGAGACAGGGGGGGACACTTCCCTGACCCTGAAGCTTTCTTT.

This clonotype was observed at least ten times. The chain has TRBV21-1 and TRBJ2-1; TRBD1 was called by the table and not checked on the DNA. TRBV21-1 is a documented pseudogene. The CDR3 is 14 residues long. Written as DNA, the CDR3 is TGTGCCAGCGAACGGGGGCAGGTTAACAATGAGCAGTTCTTC. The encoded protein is CASERGQVNNEQFF.

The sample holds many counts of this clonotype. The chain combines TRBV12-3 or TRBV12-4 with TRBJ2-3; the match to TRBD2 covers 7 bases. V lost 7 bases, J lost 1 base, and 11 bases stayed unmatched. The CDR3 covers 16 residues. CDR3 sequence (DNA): TGTGCCAGCACCACGAGGGTACGGGGGGGCACAGATACGCAGTATTTT. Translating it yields CASTTRVRGGTDTQYF.

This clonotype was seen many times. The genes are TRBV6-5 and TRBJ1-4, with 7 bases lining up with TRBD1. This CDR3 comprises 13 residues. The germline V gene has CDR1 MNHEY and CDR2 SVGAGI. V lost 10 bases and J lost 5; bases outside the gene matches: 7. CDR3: CATAGTANEKLFF. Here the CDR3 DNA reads TGTGCCACCGCCGGGACAGCCAATGAAAAACTGTTTTTT.

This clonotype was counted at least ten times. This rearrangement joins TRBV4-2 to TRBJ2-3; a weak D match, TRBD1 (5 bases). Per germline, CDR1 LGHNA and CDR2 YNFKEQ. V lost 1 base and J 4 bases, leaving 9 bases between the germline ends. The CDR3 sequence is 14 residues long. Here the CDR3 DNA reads TGTGCCAGCAGCCAAGGACAGCCTCCAGATACGCAGTATTTT. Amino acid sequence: CASSQGQPPDTQYF.

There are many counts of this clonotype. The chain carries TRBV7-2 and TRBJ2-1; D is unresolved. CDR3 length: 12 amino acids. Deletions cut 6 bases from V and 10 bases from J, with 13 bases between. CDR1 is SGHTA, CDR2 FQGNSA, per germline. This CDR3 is CASSFRSPEQFF. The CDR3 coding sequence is TGTGCCAGCAGTTTTAGGTCCCCAGAGCAGTTCTTC.

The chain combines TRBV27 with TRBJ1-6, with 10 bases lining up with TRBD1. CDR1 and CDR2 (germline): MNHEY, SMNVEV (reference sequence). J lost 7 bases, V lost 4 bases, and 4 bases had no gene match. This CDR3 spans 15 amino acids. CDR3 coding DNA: TGTGCCAGCAGTTGGGAGGGACAGGGGAATTCACCCCTCCACTTT. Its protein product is CASSWEGQGNSPLHF.

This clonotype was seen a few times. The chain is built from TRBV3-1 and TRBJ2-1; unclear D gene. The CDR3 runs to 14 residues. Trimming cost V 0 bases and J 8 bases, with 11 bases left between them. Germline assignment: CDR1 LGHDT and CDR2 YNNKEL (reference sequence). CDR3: CASSQDSEIYEQFF. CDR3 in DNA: TGTGCCAGCAGCCAAGATTCGGAGATATATGAGCAGTTCTTC.

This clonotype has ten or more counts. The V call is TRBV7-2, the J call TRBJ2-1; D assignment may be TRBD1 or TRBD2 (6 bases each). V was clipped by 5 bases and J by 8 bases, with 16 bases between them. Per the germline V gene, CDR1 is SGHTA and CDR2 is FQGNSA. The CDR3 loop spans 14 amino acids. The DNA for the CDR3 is TGTGCCAGCAGCGACAGGAGGGGTTGGGATGAGCAGTTCTTC. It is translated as CASSDRRGWDEQFF.